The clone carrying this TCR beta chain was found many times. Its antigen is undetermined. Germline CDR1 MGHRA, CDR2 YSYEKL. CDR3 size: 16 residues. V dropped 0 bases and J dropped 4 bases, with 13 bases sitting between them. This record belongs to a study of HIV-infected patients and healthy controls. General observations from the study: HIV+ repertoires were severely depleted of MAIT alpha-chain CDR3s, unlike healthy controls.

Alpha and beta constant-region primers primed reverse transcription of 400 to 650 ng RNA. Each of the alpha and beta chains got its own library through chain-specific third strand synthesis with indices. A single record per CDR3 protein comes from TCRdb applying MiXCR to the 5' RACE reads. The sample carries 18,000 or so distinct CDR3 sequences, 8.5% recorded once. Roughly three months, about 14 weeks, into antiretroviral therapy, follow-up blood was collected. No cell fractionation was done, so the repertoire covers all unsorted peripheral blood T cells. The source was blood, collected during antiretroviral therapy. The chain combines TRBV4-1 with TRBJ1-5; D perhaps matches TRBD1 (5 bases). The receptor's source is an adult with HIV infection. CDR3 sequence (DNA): TGCGCCAGCAGCCAAGATCGCAGGGCTTGGAATCAGCCCCAGCATTTT. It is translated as CASSQDRRAWNQPQHF.